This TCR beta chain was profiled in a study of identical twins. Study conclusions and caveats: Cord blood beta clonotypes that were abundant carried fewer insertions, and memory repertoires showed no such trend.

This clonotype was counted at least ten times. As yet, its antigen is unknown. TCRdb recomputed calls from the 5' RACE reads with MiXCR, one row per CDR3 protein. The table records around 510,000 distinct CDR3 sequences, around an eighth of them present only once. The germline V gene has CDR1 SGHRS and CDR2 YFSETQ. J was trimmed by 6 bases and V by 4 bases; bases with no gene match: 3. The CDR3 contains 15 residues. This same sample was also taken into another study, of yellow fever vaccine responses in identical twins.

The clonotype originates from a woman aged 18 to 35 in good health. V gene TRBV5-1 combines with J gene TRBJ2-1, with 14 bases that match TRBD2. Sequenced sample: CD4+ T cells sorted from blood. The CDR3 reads CASSAGLAGVNEQFF. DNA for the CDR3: TGCGCCAGCAGCGCGGGACTAGCGGGAGTCAATGAGCAGTTCTTC.